This is a list of T cell receptor beta chains from one sample in a study of blood T cells in healthy people across ages. TCRdb called the 5' RACE reads again in MiXCR, with one record for every CDR3 protein. The data show 1.5 million to 1.9 million distinct CDR3 sequences, with approximately 42% seen just once and more than 4% held by the top ten. The sequenced material came from blood. These receptors originate from a woman between 18 and 30 years old in good health. CDR3s include the opening cysteine and the closing phenylalanine or tryptophan. The D gene is left open where the match is weak. Expanded clones are given a class, and other clones once, few, many or no size at all.

V	D	J	size	DNA	CDR3
TRBV24-1	TRBD1	TRBJ2-1	.	TGTGCCACCAGTGATTCGACAGGGAGCTCCTACAATGAGCAGTTCTTC	CATSDSTGSSYNEQFF
TRBV6-2/TRBV6-3	TRBD2	TRBJ2-1	few	TGTGCCAGCAGTTCTTGGCGGGGGGACAATGAGCAGTTCTTC	CASSSWRGDNEQFF
TRBV4-3	TRBD1	TRBJ1-5	once	TGCGCCAGCAGCCCAGACAGGGGGCGAAGTCAGCCCCAGCATTTT	CASSPDRGRSQPQHF
TRBV13	TRBD2	TRBJ2-1	.	TGTGCCAGCAGCTTAGTTCTAGCGGGGGGCACTGAGCAGTTCTTC	CASSLVLAGGTEQFF
TRBV12-3/TRBV12-4	.	TRBJ2-7	few	TGTGCCAGCAGTTTAGGGAGTAGCGCCGGTCACGAGCAGTACTTC	CASSLGSSAGHEQYF
TRBV4-3	.	TRBJ1-1	few	TGCGCCAGCAGCCAAGATTATGTATCGCCCGAAGCTTTCTTT	CASSQDYVSPEAFF
TRBV4-2	TRBD2	TRBJ2-3	.	TGTGCCAGCAGCCCGACGACTAGCGCATACACAGATACGCAGTATTTT	CASSPTTSAYTDTQYF
TRBV20-1	TRBD2	TRBJ2-3	few	TGCAGTGCTAACCCTAGCGGGGTCACAGATACGCAGTATTTT	CSANPSGVTDTQYF
TRBV27	.	TRBJ2-1	few	TGTGCCAGCAGTCACTTAGCGGTTAGCTCCTACAATGAGCAGTTCTTC	CASSHLAVSSYNEQFF
TRBV3-1	.	TRBJ2-5	.	TGTGCCAGCAGCCCGTCCAGTTATCTGGATGAGCAGTACTTC	CASSPSSYLDEQYF
TRBV5-1	TRBD1	TRBJ1-2	.	TGCGCCACCCGTCGGACAGGGCAATATGGCTACACCTTC	CATRRTGQYGYTF
TRBV7-2	.	TRBJ2-3	.	TGTGCCAGCAGCTCAACCGTACCCCCGGATACGCAGTATTTT	CASSSTVPPDTQYF
TRBV12-3/TRBV12-4	.	TRBJ1-5	few	TGTGCCAGCAGTTCTCTTGGGGCCGGGGAAAGCAATCAGCCCCAGCATTTT	CASSSLGAGESNQPQHF
TRBV5-1	.	TRBJ2-3	.	TGCGCCAGCGGCTTGAAGCCCCCCCCTAGCACAGATACGCAGTATTTT	CASGLKPPPSTDTQYF
TRBV6-2/TRBV6-3	.	TRBJ1-5	.	TGTGCCAGCAGTCCCCGACAGACCCTTCCACAGCCCCAGCATTTT	CASSPRQTLPQPQHF
TRBV20-1	TRBD2	TRBJ2-1	few	TGCAGTGCTATTGGCGGGAGAGGCGAGCAGTTCTTC	CSAIGGRGEQFF